This TCR beta chain was profiled in a study of blood T cells in healthy people across ages. This CDR3 spans 17 amino acids. Germline CDR1 LGHNA, CDR2 YNFKEQ. The trim removed 4 bases at V and 2 bases at J, leaving 7 bases unmatched. The authors ran a second PCR of about 6 to 11 cycles using a sample-barcoded 5' primer and a J-beta primer mix. From the 5' RACE reads, TCRdb called clonotypes with MiXCR, one entry per CDR3 protein. The sample has 800,000 to 1,300,000 distinct CDR3 sequences; about 25% are singletons. A further study also used this sample, focusing on T cells of mothers and their children.

The chain has TRBV4-2 and TRBJ2-3; 12 bases are shared with TRBD2. Source material: blood. The TCR was taken from a girl aged 2 to 9 in good health. CDR3 sequence reads: CASSRLTSGGDTDTQYF. In DNA, the CDR3 is TGTGCCAGCAGCCGACTGACTAGCGGGGGAGACACAGATACGCAGTATTTT.